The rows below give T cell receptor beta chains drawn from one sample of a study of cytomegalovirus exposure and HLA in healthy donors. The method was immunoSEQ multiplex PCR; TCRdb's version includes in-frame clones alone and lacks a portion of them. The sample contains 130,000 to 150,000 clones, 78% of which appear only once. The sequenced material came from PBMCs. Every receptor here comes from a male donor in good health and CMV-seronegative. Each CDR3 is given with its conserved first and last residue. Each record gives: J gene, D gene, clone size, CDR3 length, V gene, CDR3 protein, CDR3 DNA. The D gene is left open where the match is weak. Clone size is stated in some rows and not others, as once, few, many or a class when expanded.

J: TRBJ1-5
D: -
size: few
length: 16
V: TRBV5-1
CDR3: CASSLGEAYSNQPQHF
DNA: TGCGCCAGCAGCTTGGGTGAGGCTTATAGCAATCAGCCCCAGCATTTT

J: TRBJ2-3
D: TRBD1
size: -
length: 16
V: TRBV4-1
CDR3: CASSLQTGPGTDTQYF
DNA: TGCGCCAGCAGCCTACAGACAGGGCCTGGCACAGATACGCAGTATTTT

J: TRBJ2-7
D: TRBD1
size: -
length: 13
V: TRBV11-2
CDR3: CASSSGQSYEQYF
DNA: TGTGCCAGCAGCTCGGGACAGTCCTACGAGCAGTACTTC

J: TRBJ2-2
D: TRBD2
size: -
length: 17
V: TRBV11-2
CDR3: CASSLVWASGPGGELFF
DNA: TGTGCCAGCAGCTTAGTTTGGGCTAGCGGACCTGGGGGGGAGCTGTTTTTT

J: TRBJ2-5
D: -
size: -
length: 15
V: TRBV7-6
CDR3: CASSSNGLPQETQYF
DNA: TGTGCCAGCAGCTCAAACGGACTACCACAAGAGACCCAGTACTTC

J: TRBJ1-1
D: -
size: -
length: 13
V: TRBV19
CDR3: CASSKTGNTEAFF
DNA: TGTGCCAGTAGTAAAACAGGGAACACTGAAGCTTTCTTT

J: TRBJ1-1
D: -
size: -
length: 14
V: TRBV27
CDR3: CASSLRGTNTEAFF
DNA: TGTGCCAGCAGTTTACGGGGTACGAACACTGAAGCTTTCTTT

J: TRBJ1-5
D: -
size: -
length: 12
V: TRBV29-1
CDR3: CSAGGSNQPQHF
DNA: TGCAGCGCGGGGGGGAGCAATCAGCCCCAGCATTTT

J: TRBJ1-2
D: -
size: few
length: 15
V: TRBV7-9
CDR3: CASSNSGGTLYGYTF
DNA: TGTGCCAGCAGTAACAGCGGAGGGACCCTCTATGGCTACACCTTC

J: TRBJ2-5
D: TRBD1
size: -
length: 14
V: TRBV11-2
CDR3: CASSLDRGGLTQYF
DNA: TGTGCCAGCAGCCTGGACAGGGGAGGGTTGACCCAGTACTTC

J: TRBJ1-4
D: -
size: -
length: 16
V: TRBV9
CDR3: CASSVGQTSTFEKLFF
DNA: TGTGCCAGCAGCGTAGGACAGACATCCACTTTTGAAAAACTGTTTTTT

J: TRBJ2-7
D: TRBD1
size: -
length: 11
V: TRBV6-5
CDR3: CATSQGYEQYF
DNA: TGTGCCACCTCACAGGGGTACGAGCAGTACTTC

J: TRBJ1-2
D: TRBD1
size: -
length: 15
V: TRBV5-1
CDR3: CASPSPGQGASGYTF
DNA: TGCGCCAGCCCTTCGCCGGGGCAGGGGGCTAGTGGCTACACCTTC

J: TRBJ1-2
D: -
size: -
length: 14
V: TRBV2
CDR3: CATTPRRLDYGYTF
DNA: TGTGCCACCACCCCTCGGCGGCTCGACTATGGCTACACCTTC

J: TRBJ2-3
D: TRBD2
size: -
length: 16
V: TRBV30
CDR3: CAWSSQLAGITDTQYF
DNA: TGTGCCTGGAGTTCCCAACTAGCGGGGATCACAGATACGCAGTATTTT

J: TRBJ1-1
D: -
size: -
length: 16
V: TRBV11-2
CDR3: CASSLRWGHSNTEAFF
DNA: TGTGCCAGCAGCTTACGGTGGGGGCACTCAAACACTGAAGCTTTCTTT

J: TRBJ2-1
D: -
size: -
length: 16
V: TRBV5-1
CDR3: CASSPPRASSYNEQFF
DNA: TGCGCCAGCAGCCCGCCGAGGGCGAGCTCCTACAATGAGCAGTTCTTC

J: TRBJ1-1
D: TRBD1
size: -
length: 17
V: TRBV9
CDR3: CASSVGRTGVENTEAFF
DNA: TGTGCCAGCAGCGTAGGGAGGACAGGGGTGGAGAACACTGAAGCTTTCTTT

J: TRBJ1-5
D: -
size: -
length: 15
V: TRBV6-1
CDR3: CASASNGGAGQPQHF
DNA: TGTGCCAGCGCATCCAACGGGGGGGCCGGTCAGCCCCAGCATTTT

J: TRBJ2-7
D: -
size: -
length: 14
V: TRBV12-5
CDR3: CASGSHIHSYEQYF
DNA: TGTGCTAGTGGTTCCCACATACACTCCTACGAGCAGTACTTC

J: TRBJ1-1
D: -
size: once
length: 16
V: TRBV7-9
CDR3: CASSLGRGKMNTEAFF
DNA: TGTGCCAGCAGCTTGGGCAGGGGAAAAATGAACACTGAAGCTTTCTTT

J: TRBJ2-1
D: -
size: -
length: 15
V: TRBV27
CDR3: CASSFIRSSYNEQFF
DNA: TGTGCCAGCAGTTTTATCAGAAGCTCCTACAATGAGCAGTTCTTC

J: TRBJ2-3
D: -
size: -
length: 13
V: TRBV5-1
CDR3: CASSLGGADTQYF
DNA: TGCGCCAGCAGCTTGGGCGGGGCAGATACGCAGTATTTT

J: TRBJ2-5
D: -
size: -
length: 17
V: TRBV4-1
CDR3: CASSQGSRERLVGTQYF
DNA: TGCGCCAGCAGCCAAGGGTCACGGGAGCGGTTGGTAGGGACCCAGTACTTC

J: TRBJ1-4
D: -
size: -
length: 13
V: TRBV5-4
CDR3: CASSSGGNEKLFF
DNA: TGTGCCAGCAGCTCCGGGGGGAATGAAAAACTGTTTTTT

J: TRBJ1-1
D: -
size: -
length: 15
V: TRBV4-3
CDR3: CASSQDGGDVTEAFF
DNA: TGCGCCAGCAGCCAAGATGGGGGGGATGTCACTGAAGCTTTCTTT

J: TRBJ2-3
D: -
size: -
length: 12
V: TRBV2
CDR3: CASSPYTDTQYF
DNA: TGTGCCAGCAGCCCGTACACAGATACGCAGTATTTT

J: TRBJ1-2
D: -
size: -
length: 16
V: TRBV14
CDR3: CASSQDLGGGAYGYTF
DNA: TGTGCCAGCAGCCAAGATCTTGGAGGGGGGGCCTATGGCTACACCTTC

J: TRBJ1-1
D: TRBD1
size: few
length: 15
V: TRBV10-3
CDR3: CAISESWDRNTEAFF
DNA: TGTGCCATCAGTGAGTCTTGGGACAGAAACACTGAAGCTTTCTTT

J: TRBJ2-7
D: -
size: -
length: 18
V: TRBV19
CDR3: CASSTVAKDIPSSYEQYF
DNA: TGTGCCAGTAGTACGGTAGCTAAGGATATACCGAGCTCCTACGAGCAGTACTTC